This entry lists 12 T cell receptor beta chains sequenced from one sample in a study of regulatory T cells in long-lasting Graves disease. Construction of TCR beta libraries relied on iRepertoire HTBI primers and on Arm-PCR targeting CDR3 regions. TCRdb ran MiXCR on the multiplex PCR reads and lists one entry per CDR3 protein. The profile shows 580,000 or so distinct CDR3 sequences, roughly 15% of them singletons. Specified time point: newly diagnosed GD, antithyroid drugs for less than 3 months. Isolated PBMC RNA provided the starting material for the TCR library. These same data were also listed under a study on T cells in Graves' hyperthyroidism and ophthalmopathy.

This sample comprised peripheral blood mononuclear cells (PBMCs), obtained at new diagnosis, from a patient treated with antithyroid drugs. The source is a man aged 18 to 29 with Graves disease.

This clonotype showed up many times. The chain has TRBV7-3 and TRBJ2-5, with D possibly TRBD1 on 6 matching bases. Germline V gives CDR1 SGHTA, CDR2 FQGTGA. Trimming took off 5 bases at V and 2 bases at J, with 12 bases between the two ends. The CDR3 sequence is 14 residues long. CDR3 sequence (DNA): TGTGCCAGCAGCCCAACCGGACAGCAAGAGACCCAGTACTTC. It translates to CASSPTGQQETQYF.

The chain carries TRBV3-1 and TRBJ2-5, with unresolved D. The CDR3 covers 12 residues. The V gene's germline CDR1 is LGHDT and CDR2 YNNKEL (reference sequence). The V end was cut by 7 bases, the J end by 3 bases, with 9 bases between. CDR3 bases: TGTGCCAGCACTAGGATGAAAGAGACCCAGTACTTC. This encodes CASTRMKETQYF.

The chain combines TRBV2 with TRBJ2-5, with D maybe TRBD2 (6 bases). CDR3 size: 13 residues. The V and J ends lost 4 bases and 7 bases respectively, with 13 bases between them. Germline CDR1 SNHLY, CDR2 FYNNEI. The CDR3 DNA reads as TGTGCCAGCAGTGGGGGGGTGCGGATGACCCAGTACTTC. This translates into CASSGGVRMTQYF.

This clonotype was observed a few times. The rearrangement joins TRBV7-9 to TRBJ1-6; D might be TRBD1 (5 bases). Germline V gene lookup returns CDR1 SEHNR and CDR2 FQNEAQ (reference sequence). This CDR3 comprises 17 residues. Deletions cut 6 bases from V and 2 bases from J, with 17 bases between. The CDR3 DNA is TGTGCCAGCAGTTTTACGGACACAGTCCCCTATAATTCACCCCTCCACTTT. Translated, it gives CASSFTDTVPYNSPLHF.

This clonotype has at least ten counts. V usage is TRBV6-1 and J usage is TRBJ2-5; 14 bases agree with TRBD2. The V gene end was trimmed by 7 bases and the J gene end by 4 bases; junction bases not matched to a gene: 8. The CDR3 is 16 residues long. Germline CDR1 MNHNS, CDR2 SASEGT. In DNA form, the CDR3 reads TGTGCCAGCACAGGGACTAGCGGGAGTACTGGAGAGACCCAGTACTTC. It codes for CASTGTSGSTGETQYF.

This clonotype was seen at least ten times. The gene calls are TRBV30 and TRBJ1-2, with a tentative D call TRBD1 (6 bases). The germline CDR1 and CDR2 sequences are GTSNPN and SVGIG (reference sequence). CDR3 length: 12 residues. The V and J ends lost 4 bases and 2 bases respectively, with 8 bases between them. The CDR3 spells CAWNQGNYGYTF. The CDR3 DNA sequence: TGTGCCTGGAATCAGGGGAACTATGGCTACACCTTC.

This clonotype was seen at least ten times. V is TRBV2 and J is TRBJ2-3, with 9 bases aligning to TRBD2. The CDR3 is 15 residues long. Trimming took 7 bases from V and 5 from J; bases not matched to a gene: 10. Germline V gene sequence: CDR1 SNHLY, CDR2 FYNNEI. The CDR3 DNA reads as TGTGCCAGCACCCCTAGCGGGATTGAAGTAGATACGCAGTATTTT. Its translation: CASTPSGIEVDTQYF.

The genes are TRBV5-5 and TRBJ2-5; perhaps TRBD1 as D (5 bases). There are 14 residues in the CDR3. From germline, CDR1 is SGHKS and CDR2 YYEKEE (reference sequence). V lost 2 bases and J 3 bases, leaving 11 bases between the germline ends. The CDR3 DNA reads as TGTGCCAGCAGCTTATGGGGCACGGAAGAGACCCAGTACTTC. Protein sequence: CASSLWGTEETQYF.

Many counts were recorded for this clonotype. The chain is built from TRBV6-9 and TRBJ1-1, with D maybe TRBD1 (5 bases). The germline V and J ends were trimmed by 3 bases and 3 bases, with 17 bases remaining between them. Germline V gene sequence: CDR1 MNHGY, CDR2 SVAAGI. This CDR3 has 16 amino acids. CDR3 loop: CASSYAAGRSDTEAFF. In DNA, the CDR3 is TGTGCCAGCAGTTACGCGGCAGGGCGGTCGGACACTGAAGCTTTCTTT.

This clonotype has only a few counts. The V call is TRBV5-5, the J call TRBJ1-5, with D tentatively TRBD1 (5 bases). Germline V gene lookup returns CDR1 SGHKS and CDR2 YYEKEE (reference sequence). The ends were cut back, 3 bases at V and 0 bases at J, with 10 bases in the middle. This CDR3 region has 15 residues. The DNA of the CDR3 is TGTGCCAGCAGCTGGGACGGCTATAGCAATCAGCCCCAGCATTTT. Encoded protein: CASSWDGYSNQPQHF.

This clonotype was recorded many times. The V call is TRBV27, the J call TRBJ2-1; D unresolved. V was clipped by 1 base and J by 6 bases, with 16 bases between them. Per germline, CDR1 MNHEY and CDR2 SMNVEV (reference sequence). CDR3 length equals 16 residues. The CDR3 loop is CASSLLSVVGLNEQFF. The CDR3, as DNA: TGTGCCAGCAGTTTATTAAGTGTGGTGGGCCTCAATGAGCAGTTCTTC.

V is TRBV5-4 and J is TRBJ2-3; D is perhaps TRBD2 (7 bases). The CDR3 loop spans 13 amino acids. The V gene's germline CDR1 is SGHNT and CDR2 YYREEE (reference sequence). V lost 3 bases and J 8 bases, leaving 13 bases between the germline ends. In nucleotides, the CDR3 is TGTGCCAGCAGCTACAGGGAGGGAGGTACGCAGTATTTT. Translated, it gives CASSYREGGTQYF. The full variable domain, in which reference TRBV5-4 and TRBJ2-3 provide the parts outside the CDR3, is ETGVTQSPTHLIKTRGQQVTLRCSSQSGHNTVSWYQQALGQGPQFIFQYYREEENGRGNFPPRFSGLQFPNYSSELNVNALELDDSALYLCASSYREGGTQYFGPGTRLTVL.